This entry is about one T cell receptor (beta chain). Germline V CDR1 and CDR2: SGHRS, YFSETQ. V was pared by 4 bases and J by 1 base, with 18 bases between. The CDR3 consists of 16 residues. The sample originates from a study of shared clonotypes between healthy human individuals. Running of the assay took place at deep level. The protocol was immunoSEQ multiplex PCR, while the TCRdb copy is restricted to in-frame clones and leaves out a portion. The data contain just over 2,000,000 clones, around 95% of them singletons. The chain is built from TRBV5-1 and TRBJ2-7; D not certain. The origin of this receptor is a man between 18 and 35 years old in good health. Sequencing input: naive CD4+ T cells sorted from blood. Subset specified: CD45RA+ positively selected. This CDR3 is CASSPSLWQSSYEQYF. CDR3 bases: TGCGCCAGCAGCCCATCGTTATGGCAGTCTTCCTACGAGCAGTACTTC.